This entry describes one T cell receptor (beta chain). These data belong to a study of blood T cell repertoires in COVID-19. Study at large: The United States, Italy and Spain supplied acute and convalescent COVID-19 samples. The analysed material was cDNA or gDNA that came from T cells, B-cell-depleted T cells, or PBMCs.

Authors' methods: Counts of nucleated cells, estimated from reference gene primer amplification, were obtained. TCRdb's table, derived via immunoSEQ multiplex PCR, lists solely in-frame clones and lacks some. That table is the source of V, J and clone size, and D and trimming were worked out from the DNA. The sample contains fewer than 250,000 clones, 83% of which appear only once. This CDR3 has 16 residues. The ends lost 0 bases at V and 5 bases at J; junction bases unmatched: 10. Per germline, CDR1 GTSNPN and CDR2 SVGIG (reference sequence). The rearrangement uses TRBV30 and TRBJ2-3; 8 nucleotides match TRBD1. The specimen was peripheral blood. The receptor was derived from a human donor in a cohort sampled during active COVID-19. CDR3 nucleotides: TGTGCCTGGAGTGTGACAGGGGTGACGGGTGAAGATACGCAGTATTTT. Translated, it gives CAWSVTGVTGEDTQYF.